A selection of T cell receptor beta chains follows, all from one sample in a study of T-cell reconstitution after alpha-beta-depleted transplantation in children. TCRdb reanalysed the PCR reads using MiXCR and keeps one entry per CDR3 protein. The profile covers approximately 300,000 distinct CDR3 sequences, with around 7.3% appearing a single time and approximately 9.6% taken by the ten largest. Here the sequenced sample was peripheral blood, taken 360 days after TCRalphabeta/CD19-depleted stem cell transplant. These TCRs come from a female patient aged 2-9 years who had a stem cell transplant for Fanconi anemia, so the T cells may come from the graft donor. Both conserved end residues are part of each CDR3. Fields, in order: V gene, clone size, J gene, D gene, CDR3 DNA, CDR3 protein. The D gene is left open where the match is weak. Size is omitted from some rows. Given values are once, few, many or a class for expanded clones.

V: TRBV20-1; size: many; J: TRBJ2-7; D: -; DNA: TGCAGTGCTAGGGCTGACACCGTCTACGAGCAGTACTTC; CDR3: CSARADTVYEQYF
V: TRBV20-1; size: -; J: TRBJ2-5; D: TRBD2; DNA: TGCAGTGCAGATGATAGCGGGGGGGCGGGAGAGGAGACCCAGTACTTC; CDR3: CSADDSGGAGEETQYF
V: TRBV6-2/TRBV6-3; size: many; J: TRBJ2-5; D: -; DNA: TGTGCCAGCACACGGGGAGAGACCCAGTACTTC; CDR3: CASTRGETQYF
V: TRBV3-1; size: many; J: TRBJ2-7; D: TRBD2; DNA: TGTGCCAGCAGAGACACTAGCGGGGGGTACGAGCAGTACTTC; CDR3: CASRDTSGGYEQYF
V: TRBV7-9; size: few; J: TRBJ1-3; D: -; DNA: TGTGCCAGCAGCTTCACCGGCCTTGGGAACACCATATATTTT; CDR3: CASSFTGLGNTIYF
V: TRBV19; size: -; J: TRBJ1-5; D: TRBD1; DNA: TGTGCCAGTAGTGCGGACAGGGGGCTGCAGCCCCAGCATTTT; CDR3: CASSADRGLQPQHF
V: TRBV27; size: many; J: TRBJ1-6; D: -; DNA: TGTGCCAGCAGTATAGTAAATTCACCCCTCCACTTT; CDR3: CASSIVNSPLHF
V: TRBV20-1; size: few; J: TRBJ2-7; D: TRBD2; DNA: TGCAGTGCTTACACCCCGACTAGCGGATCCTACGAGCAGTACTTC; CDR3: CSAYTPTSGSYEQYF
V: TRBV24-1; size: many; J: TRBJ1-1; D: -; DNA: TGTGCCACCAGTGACTTCGACAGATGGGATGGAGCTTTCTTT; CDR3: CATSDFDRWDGAFF
V: TRBV20-1; size: -; J: TRBJ2-5; D: -; DNA: TGCACCCCAAGCTTCAAACCAACTAGTGAAGAGACCCAGTACTTC; CDR3: CTPSFKPTSEETQYF
V: TRBV9; size: many; J: TRBJ2-7; D: TRBD2; DNA: TGTGCCAGCAGCGTTGGGGGACTAGCGGGGATCTACGAGCAGTACTTC; CDR3: CASSVGGLAGIYEQYF
V: TRBV6-1; size: -; J: TRBJ2-3; D: -; DNA: TGTGCCAGCAGCGCCCAATGGGGTACAGATACGCAGTATTTT; CDR3: CASSAQWGTDTQYF
V: TRBV7-9; size: many; J: TRBJ2-5; D: -; DNA: TGTGCCAGCAGCTTCCGACAGCCGCTAGCCCCAGAGACCCAGTACTTC; CDR3: CASSFRQPLAPETQYF
V: TRBV7-2; size: many; J: TRBJ2-3; D: TRBD2; DNA: TGTGCCAGCAGCGCAGCCCAACTAGCGGGGGGTGTCGCAGATACGCAGTATTTT; CDR3: CASSAAQLAGGVADTQYF
V: TRBV14; size: many; J: TRBJ1-1; D: TRBD1; DNA: TGTGCCAGCAGCGCAGGGGGTTGGACTGAAGCTTTCTTT; CDR3: CASSAGGWTEAFF
V: TRBV5-1; size: many; J: TRBJ2-2; D: TRBD1; DNA: TGCGCCAGCAGCTTCCGGACAGGAAACACGAACACCGGGGAGCTGTTTTTT; CDR3: CASSFRTGNTNTGELFF
V: TRBV5-6; size: few; J: TRBJ2-5; D: -; DNA: TGTGCCAGCAGCTTGGTGACGACAGTACAAGAGACCCAGTACTTC; CDR3: CASSLVTTVQETQYF
V: TRBV12-3/TRBV12-4; size: many; J: TRBJ1-1; D: -; DNA: TGTGCCAGCAGCCTAGAGGGACATCTCACTGAAGCTTTCTTT; CDR3: CASSLEGHLTEAFF
V: TRBV6-1; size: many; J: TRBJ2-2; D: -; DNA: TGTGCCAGCGGCAGAACAGGGATGACCACGAACACCGGGGAGCTGTTTTTT; CDR3: CASGRTGMTTNTGELFF
V: TRBV28; size: few; J: TRBJ2-1; D: TRBD1; DNA: TGTGCCAGCAGTTTATACGGGACAGGGCTGTACAATGAGCAGTTCTTC; CDR3: CASSLYGTGLYNEQFF